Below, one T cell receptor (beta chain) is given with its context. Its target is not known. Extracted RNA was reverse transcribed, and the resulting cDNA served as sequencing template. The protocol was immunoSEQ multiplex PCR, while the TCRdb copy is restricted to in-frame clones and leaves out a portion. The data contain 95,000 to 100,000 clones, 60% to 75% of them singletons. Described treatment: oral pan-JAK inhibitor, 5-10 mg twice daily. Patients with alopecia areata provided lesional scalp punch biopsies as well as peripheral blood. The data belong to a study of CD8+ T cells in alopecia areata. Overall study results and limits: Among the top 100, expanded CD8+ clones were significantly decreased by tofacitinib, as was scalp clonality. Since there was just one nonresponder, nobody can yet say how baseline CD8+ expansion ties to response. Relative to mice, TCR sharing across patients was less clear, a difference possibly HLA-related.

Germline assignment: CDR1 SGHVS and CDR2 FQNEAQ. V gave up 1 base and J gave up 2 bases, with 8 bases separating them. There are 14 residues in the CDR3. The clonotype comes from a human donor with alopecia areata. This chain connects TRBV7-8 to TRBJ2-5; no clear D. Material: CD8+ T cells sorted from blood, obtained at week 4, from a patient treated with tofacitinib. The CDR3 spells CASSLDRSQETQYF. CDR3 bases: TGTGCCAGCAGCTTAGATCGGTCTCAAGAGACCCAGTACTTC.